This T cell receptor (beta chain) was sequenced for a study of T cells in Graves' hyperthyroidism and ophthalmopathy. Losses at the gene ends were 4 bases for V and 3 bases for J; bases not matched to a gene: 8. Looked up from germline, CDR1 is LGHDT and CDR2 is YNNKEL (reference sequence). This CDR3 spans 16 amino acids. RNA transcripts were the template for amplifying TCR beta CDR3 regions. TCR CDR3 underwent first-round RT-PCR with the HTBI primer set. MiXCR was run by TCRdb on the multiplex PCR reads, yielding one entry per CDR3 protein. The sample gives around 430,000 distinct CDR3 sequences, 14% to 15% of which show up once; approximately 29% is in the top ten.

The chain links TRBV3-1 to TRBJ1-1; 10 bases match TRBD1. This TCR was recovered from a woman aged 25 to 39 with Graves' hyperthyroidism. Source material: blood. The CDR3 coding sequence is TGTGCCAGCAGCCCCGGGACAGGGGCGCAGGACACTGAAGCTTTCTTT. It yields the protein CASSPGTGAQDTEAFF.